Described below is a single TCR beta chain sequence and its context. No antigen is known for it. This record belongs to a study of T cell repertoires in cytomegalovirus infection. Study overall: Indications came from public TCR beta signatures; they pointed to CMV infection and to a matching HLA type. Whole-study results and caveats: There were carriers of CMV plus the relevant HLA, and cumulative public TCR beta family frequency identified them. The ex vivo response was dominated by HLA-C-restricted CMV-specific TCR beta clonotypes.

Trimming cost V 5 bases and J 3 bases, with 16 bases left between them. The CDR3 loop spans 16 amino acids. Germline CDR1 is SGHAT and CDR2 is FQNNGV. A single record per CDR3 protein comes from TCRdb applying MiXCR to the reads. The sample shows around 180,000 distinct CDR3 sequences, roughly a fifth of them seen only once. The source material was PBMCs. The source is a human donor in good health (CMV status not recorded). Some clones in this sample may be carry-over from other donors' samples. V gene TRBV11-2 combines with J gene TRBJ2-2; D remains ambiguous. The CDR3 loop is CASSSGRARDTGELFF. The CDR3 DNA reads TGTGCCAGCAGCAGTGGACGAGCAAGGGACACCGGGGAGCTGTTTTTT.